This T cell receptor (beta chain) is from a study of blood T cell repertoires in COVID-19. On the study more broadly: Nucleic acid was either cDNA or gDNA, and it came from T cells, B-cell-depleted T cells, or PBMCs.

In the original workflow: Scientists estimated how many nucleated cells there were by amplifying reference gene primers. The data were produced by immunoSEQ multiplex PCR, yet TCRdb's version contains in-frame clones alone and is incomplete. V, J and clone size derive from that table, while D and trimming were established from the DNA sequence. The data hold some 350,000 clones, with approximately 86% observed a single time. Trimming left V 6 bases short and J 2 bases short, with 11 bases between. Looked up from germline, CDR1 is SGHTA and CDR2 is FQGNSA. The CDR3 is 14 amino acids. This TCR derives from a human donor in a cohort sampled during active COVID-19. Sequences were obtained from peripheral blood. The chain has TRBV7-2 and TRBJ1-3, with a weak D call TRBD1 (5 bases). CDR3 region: CASRETAPGNTIYF. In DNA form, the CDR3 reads TGTGCCAGCAGAGAGACAGCGCCTGGAAACACCATATATTTT.